This T cell receptor (beta chain) comes out of a study of OX40 agonist ivuxolimab in advanced cancers. For the study at large: The study treated patients with ivuxolimab, an agonistic anti-OX40 (CD134) antibody. The study enrolled dose-escalation patients with hepatocellular carcinoma, melanoma, renal cell or head and neck cancer. The study, taken as a whole, reports: Patients who responded partially at 0.1-3.0 mg/kg showed clonal expansion ranking among the lowest.

This clone was counted a few times. Its matching antigen is unknown. Produced via immunoSEQ multiplex PCR; TCRdb's table is partial and in-frame only. The table has under 25,000 clones, roughly 80% seen once; the top ten hold around 28%. Prior autoimmune disease or systemic immunosuppression barred patients. V lost 0 bases, J lost 4 bases, and 15 bases lay in between. The V gene's germline CDR1 is LGHNA and CDR2 YSLEER. The CDR3 spans 17 residues. This TCR came from an adult with an advanced solid tumor such as melanoma, head and neck, liver or kidney cancer. The sample consisted of CD4+ or CD8+ T cells sorted from blood, taken in a trial of the OX40 agonist ivuxolimab. The V gene is TRBV4-3, the J gene TRBJ1-4; D unclear. This CDR3 reads CASSQDYYGGLNEKLFF. The CDR3 DNA is TGCGCCAGCAGCCAAGATTATTATGGAGGACTTAATGAAAAACTGTTTTTT.